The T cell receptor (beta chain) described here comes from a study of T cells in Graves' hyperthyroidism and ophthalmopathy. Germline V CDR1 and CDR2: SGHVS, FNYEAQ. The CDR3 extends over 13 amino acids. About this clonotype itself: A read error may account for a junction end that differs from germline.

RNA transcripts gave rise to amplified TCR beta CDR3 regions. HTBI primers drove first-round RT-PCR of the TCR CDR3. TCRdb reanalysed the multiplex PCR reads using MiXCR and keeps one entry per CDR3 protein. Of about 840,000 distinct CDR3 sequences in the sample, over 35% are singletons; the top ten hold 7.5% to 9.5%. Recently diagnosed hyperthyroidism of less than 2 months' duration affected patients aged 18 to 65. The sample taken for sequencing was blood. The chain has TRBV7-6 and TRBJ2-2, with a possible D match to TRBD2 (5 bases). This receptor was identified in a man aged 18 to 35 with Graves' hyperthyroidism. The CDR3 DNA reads TGTGCCAGCAGCTTAACGAACACCGGGGAGCTGCTTTTT. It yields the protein CASSLTNTGELLF. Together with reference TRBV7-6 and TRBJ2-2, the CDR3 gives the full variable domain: GAGVSQSPRYKVTKRGQDVALRCDPISGHVSLYWYRQALGQGPEFLTYFNYEAQQDKSGLPNDRFSAERPEGSISTLTIQRTEQRDSAMYRCASSLTNTGELLFGEGSRLTVL.